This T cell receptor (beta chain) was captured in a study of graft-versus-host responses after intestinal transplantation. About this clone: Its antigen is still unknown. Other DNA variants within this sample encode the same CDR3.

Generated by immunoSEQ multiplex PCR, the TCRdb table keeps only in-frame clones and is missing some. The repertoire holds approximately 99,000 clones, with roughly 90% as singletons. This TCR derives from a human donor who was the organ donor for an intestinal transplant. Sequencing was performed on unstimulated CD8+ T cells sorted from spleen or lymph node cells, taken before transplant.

This chain's CDR3 is CASSLAQNTGELFF. For the CDR3, the DNA is TGTGCCAGCAGCTTAGCCCAGAACACCGGGGAGCTGTTTTTT. The V and J genes are TRBV5-6 and TRBJ2-2; D uncertain. The germline V and J ends were trimmed by 2 bases and 1 base, with 6 bases remaining between them. Germline lookup yields CDR1 SGHDT and CDR2 YYEEEE. The CDR3 is 14 residues long.